This T cell receptor (beta chain) was identified during a study of T cells expressing NK-cell markers. As for the study in general: Sorted CD3+CD56+NKG2C+, CD3+CD56+NKG2C- and CD3+CD56-NKG2C+ T-cell subsets were beta-chain profiled. Study findings and constraints: Top CD8+ clonotypes included the dominant CD3+CD56+NKG2C+ clonotypes in a handful of donors.

Of note for this clonotype: As yet, its antigen is unknown.

Germline values: CDR1 MDHEN, CDR2 SYDVKM. CDR3 length: 14 amino acids. In generating TCR beta cDNA, 5'RACE template switching with UMIs was used. TCRdb derives one entry per CDR3 protein from the 5' RACE reads, leaving out DNA. The sample data list about 110,000 distinct CDR3 sequences. The chain is built from TRBV28 and TRBJ2-5. The receptor's source is a woman between 18 and 75 years old in good health. The source material was blood T cells: a sorted CD56 or NKG2C T cell subset, CD4+ or CD8+ T cells, or bulk PBMC T cells (not recorded which). The CDR3 sequence is CASIHQRYQETQYF. Looking up the rest from reference TRBV28 and TRBJ2-5 gives the full variable domain: DVKVTQSSRYLVKRTGEKVFLECVQDMDHENMFWYRQDPGLGLRLIYFSYDVKMKEKGDIPEGYSVSREKKERFSLILESASTNQTSMYLCASIHQRYQETQYFGPGTRLLVL.